The next 30 T cell receptor beta chains were all read from a single sample in a study of blood T cells in healthy people across ages. Sample-barcoded 5' priming and a J-beta primer mix drove a second PCR of roughly 6 to 12 cycles. TCRdb re-called the 5' RACE reads through MiXCR, storing one row per CDR3 protein. The table records approximately 1.5 million distinct CDR3 sequences, around 40% of them present only once. Specimen: blood. The receptors stem from a woman aged 18-30 years in good health.

The chain combines TRBV10-3 with TRBJ2-6, with 9 bases fitting TRBD1. This CDR3 has 19 residues. In germline, CDR1 is ENHRY, CDR2 SYGVKD. Trimming cost V 0 bases and J 2 bases; bases outside gene matches: 8. The CDR3 sequence: CAISESGTGYDTGANVLTF. In nucleotides, the CDR3 is TGTGCCATCAGTGAGTCCGGGACAGGGTATGATACTGGGGCCAACGTCCTGACTTTC.

This clonotype was observed a few times. This rearrangement joins TRBV28 to TRBJ1-2, with a weak D call TRBD1 (5 bases). The CDR3 consists of 13 residues. The V gene lost 5 bases and the J gene lost 3 bases, with 10 bases spanning the gap. Germline values: CDR1 MDHEN, CDR2 SYDVKM. Written as DNA, the CDR3 is TGTGCCAGCAGTCATGGGACGTACTATGGCTACACCTTC. It specifies CASSHGTYYGYTF.

This chain joins TRBV5-1 and TRBJ2-1, with D perhaps matching TRBD2 (6 bases). CDR3 size: 15 residues. The germline CDR1 and CDR2 sequences are SGHRS and YFSETQ. V was cut by 5 bases and J by 7 bases, with 19 bases left in between. This CDR3 reads CASSLLAGPRNEQFF. CDR3 bases: TGCGCCAGCAGTCTGCTGGCGGGGCCGAGGAATGAGCAGTTCTTC.

V is TRBV7-2 and J is TRBJ2-3; D possibly corresponds to TRBD1 (5 bases). Trimming removed 0 bases from V and 4 bases from J, with 8 bases in between. This CDR3 comprises 14 residues. Per germline, CDR1 SGHTA and CDR2 FQGNSA. The CDR3 loop is CASSLARAADTQYF. CDR3 DNA sequence: TGTGCCAGCAGCTTAGCCAGGGCGGCAGATACGCAGTATTTT.

The genes are TRBV12-3 or TRBV12-4 and TRBJ1-5; perhaps TRBD1 as D (6 bases). V lost 8 bases to trimming and J lost 0 bases, with 17 bases between them. The CDR3 covers 16 residues. The CDR3: CASDRGGSTSNQPQHF. CDR3 DNA sequence: TGTGCCAGCGACCGAGGGGGTTCAACTAGCAATCAGCCCCAGCATTTT.

This clonotype was detected a few times. The chain links TRBV7-2 to TRBJ2-7; D call uncertain. CDR1 and CDR2 from the germline V gene are SGHTA and FQGNSA. The CDR3 length is 13 residues. The V end lost 5 bases, the J end lost 3 bases, and 11 bases lay between the germline ends. Written as DNA, the CDR3 is TGTGCCAGCAGCCAGGTCGATTACTACGAGCAGTACTTC. The encoded protein is CASSQVDYYEQYF.

The rearrangement joins TRBV20-1 to TRBJ1-1; tentative D call: TRBD1 (5 bases). V dropped 1 base and J dropped 6 bases, with 12 bases sitting between them. The CDR3 has 13 residues. The germline V gene has CDR1 DFQATT and CDR2 SNEGSKA (reference sequence). This chain's CDR3 is CSARAREEAEAFF. The CDR3 DNA is TGCAGTGCTAGAGCCAGGGAAGAGGCTGAAGCTTTCTTT.

The chain is built from TRBV27 and TRBJ2-1, with TRBD2 identical over 8 bases. CDR1 and CDR2 from the germline V gene are MNHEY and SMNVEV (reference sequence). V lost 3 bases and J lost 4; bases outside the gene matches: 11. This CDR3 has 17 amino acids. In DNA form, the CDR3 reads TGTGCCAGCAGTTTTAGGGGATCGGGAGGGCCTTACAATGAGCAGTTCTTC. Its protein product is CASSFRGSGGPYNEQFF.

The table lists this clonotype with a few counts. This chain connects TRBV10-2 to TRBJ1-2; D remains unclear. The CDR3 consists of 14 residues. Germline-derived CDR1 and CDR2 are WSHSY and SAAADI. V lost 3 bases and J 1 base, leaving 9 bases between the germline ends. CDR3 bases: TGCGCCAGCAGTGAAGCGATACTTAACTATGGCTACACCTTC. As protein: CASSEAILNYGYTF.

V gene TRBV6-2 or TRBV6-3 combines with J gene TRBJ2-3; D is ambiguous. Deletions cut 10 bases from V and 6 bases from J, with 26 bases between. There are 16 residues in the CDR3. Germline V CDR1 and CDR2: MNHEY, SVGEGT. This CDR3 reads CANQPAGHHALDTQYF. The CDR3 DNA sequence: TGTGCCAACCAACCCGCCGGGCACCATGCCTTGGATACGCAGTATTTT.

The chain has TRBV11-2 and TRBJ2-5, with TRBD2 matching over 8 bases. Per germline, CDR1 SGHAT and CDR2 FQNNGV. CDR3 length: 16 amino acids. J gave up 1 base and V 1 base, and 5 bases lay outside the gene matches. Here the CDR3 reads CASSLGVLAAQETQYF. The CDR3 nucleotides read TGTGCCAGCAGCTTAGGGGTACTAGCGGCCCAAGAGACCCAGTACTTC.

The gene calls are TRBV7-2 and TRBJ2-1; D gene ambiguous. Germline V lookup: CDR1 SGHTA, CDR2 FQGNSA. The CDR3 extends over 14 amino acids. V shed 3 bases and J shed 2 bases, with 8 bases lying between them. Here the CDR3 reads CASSFDITYNEQFF. The DNA of the CDR3 is TGTGCCAGCAGCTTCGACATAACCTACAATGAGCAGTTCTTC.

CDR3 DNA sequence: TGCAGTGCTAGAGTTGGCAGGTTCTACCGCCAAGAGACCCAGTTCTTC. Residues: CSARVGRFYRQETQFF. The chain combines TRBV20-1 with TRBJ2-5; the D is unclear. The J call may be incorrect, as the DNA end agrees better with TRBJ2-1. In germline, CDR1 is DFQATT, CDR2 SNEGSKA (reference sequence). The CDR3 consists of 16 residues.

This rearrangement joins TRBV29-1 to TRBJ2-7, with 9 bases matching TRBD2. The length of the CDR3 is 17 residues. With 0 bases clipped from V and 11 bases from J, the junction kept 20 bases outside the gene matches. Germline values: CDR1 SQVTM, CDR2 ANQGSEA. The CDR3 DNA sequence: TGCAGCGTTGAAGATCTTCTCCTTCCGAGCGGGGGGACCTCGGAGTACTTC. Translation gives CSVEDLLLPSGGTSEYF.

The gene calls are TRBV20-1 and TRBJ2-5, with D tentatively TRBD2 (5 bases). The J call may be incorrect, as the DNA end agrees better with TRBJ2-7. The CDR3 runs 11 residues. Germline CDR1 DFQATT, CDR2 SNEGSKA (reference sequence). In DNA, the CDR3 is TGCAGTGCTCCGACTACGACCGAGCAGTACTTC. Its translation: CSAPTTTEQYF.

The chain couples TRBV13 to TRBJ2-1; 11 bases are a match to TRBD2. Germline CDR1 reads PRHDT; CDR2 reads FYEKMQ (reference sequence). Germline trimming cut 10 bases from V and 1 base from J; bases unmatched to any gene: 9. The CDR3 runs to 16 residues. The CDR3 coding sequence is TGTGCCACCTTCTCTAGCGGGAGGAGGTCCTACAATGAGCAGTTCTTC. This encodes CATFSSGRRSYNEQFF.

This clonotype was seen a handful of times. The J gene is TRBJ1-1, the V gene TRBV18, with TRBD1 matching over 11 bases. Trimming removed 1 base from V and 2 bases from J; junction bases left unmatched: 3. The CDR3 length is 16 residues. Germline assignment: CDR1 KGHSH and CDR2 LQKENI. This CDR3 reads CASSPRGQGANTEAFF. As DNA, the CDR3 is TGTGCCAGCTCACCACGAGGACAGGGGGCAAACACTGAAGCTTTCTTT.

The rearrangement links TRBV20-1 to TRBJ2-2, with D perhaps matching TRBD1 (5 bases). Germline assignment: CDR1 DFQATT and CDR2 SNEGSKA (reference sequence). This CDR3 is 14 amino acids long. The V and J ends lost 3 bases and 6 bases respectively, with 14 bases between them. The chain's CDR3 is CSASALGVAGELFF. CDR3 in DNA: TGCAGTGCTAGTGCCCTAGGGGTTGCCGGGGAGCTGTTTTTT.

The rearrangement links TRBV27 to TRBJ2-5, with D possibly matching TRBD2 (5 bases). The J call may be incorrect, as the DNA end agrees better with TRBJ2-1. Germline CDR1 MNHEY, CDR2 SMNVEV (reference sequence). The CDR3 totals 15 residues. The CDR3 region is CASSPRQRYQETQFF. The DNA for the CDR3 is TGTGCCAGCAGTCCCCGGCAGCGGTACCAAGAGACCCAGTTCTTC.

This clonotype was found once. The chain is built from TRBV20-1 and TRBJ2-2; weak D call: TRBD1 (5 bases). Trimming cost V 0 bases and J 3 bases, with 8 bases left between them. CDR1 DFQATT and CDR2 SNEGSKA come from the germline V gene (reference sequence). This CDR3 contains 14 residues. The CDR3 DNA follows: TGCAGTGCTAGAGACCAGGGATACACCGGGGAGCTGTTTTTT. Encoded protein: CSARDQGYTGELFF.

This clonotype showed up just once. The rearrangement uses TRBV15 and TRBJ2-7; the D is unclear. Matching the DNA end better, TRBJ2-5 makes the J call doubtful. Germline lookup yields CDR1 LNHNV and CDR2 YYDKDF (reference sequence). The CDR3 extends over 13 amino acids. CDR3 amino acids: CATSRDPAETQYF. The DNA for the CDR3 is TGTGCCACCAGCAGAGACCCAGCTGAGACCCAGTACTTC.

This clonotype was recorded at least ten times. This chain connects TRBV29-1 to TRBJ2-3; D gene unclear. The CDR3 sequence is 13 residues long. V was cut by 3 bases and J by 4 bases, with 11 bases left in between. The germline V gene encodes CDR1 SQVTM and CDR2 ANQGSEA. This CDR3 is CSVEVLKADTQYF. The CDR3 nucleotides read TGCAGCGTTGAGGTCTTAAAGGCAGATACGCAGTATTTT.

In this sample, this clonotype turned up a few times. The chain employs TRBV4-1 and TRBJ1-2; D is uncertain. The ends were cut back, 1 base at V and 1 base at J, with 19 bases in the middle. The CDR3 length is 18 residues. The germline gives CDR1 MGHRA, CDR2 YSYEKL. The DNA for the CDR3 is TGCGCCAGCAGCCAAGGAGAGGCTGACGCCCCCTTTAACTATGGCTACACCTTC. This gives the protein CASSQGEADAPFNYGYTF.

The CDR3 DNA is TGCGCCAGCAGCCCCCCGCCCAGCTCCTACAATGAGCAGTTCTTC. Protein sequence: CASSPPPSSYNEQFF. The chain joins TRBV5-1 to TRBJ2-1; unclear D gene. The germline gives CDR1 SGHRS, CDR2 YFSETQ. This CDR3 has 15 amino acids. Trimming removed 4 bases at V and 0 bases at J, with 11 bases between.

The chain couples TRBV12-3 or TRBV12-4 to TRBJ2-7, with D uncertain. V gave up 4 bases and J gave up 7 bases, with 11 bases separating them. The CDR3 totals 12 residues. The CDR3 nucleotides read TGTGCCAGCAGTTATGTCTACGATGAGCAGTACTTC. It yields the protein CASSYVYDEQYF.

The V call is TRBV2, the J call TRBJ2-1; possibly TRBD2 for D (7 bases). The DNA end lines up better with TRBJ2-7; the J call may be wrong. CDR3 length: 16 amino acids. CDR1 SNHLY and CDR2 FYNNEI come from the germline V gene. DNA of the CDR3: TGTGCCAGCAGTGATAAGTTCGGGGGGCCCTACAATGAGCAGTACTTC. Its protein product is CASSDKFGGPYNEQYF.

The rearrangement links TRBV6-5 to TRBJ2-4; 9 nucleotides match TRBD1. The DNA matches TRBJ2-5 better at its end, which makes the J call doubtful. This CDR3 has 13 amino acids. Germline V gene lookup returns CDR1 MNHEY and CDR2 SVGAGI. CDR3 nucleotides: TGTGCCAGCAGGACAGGGGGTTCGGAGACCCAGTACTTC. This gives the protein CASRTGGSETQYF.

J is TRBJ1-1 and V is TRBV4-3, with D unclear. V lost 5 bases and J lost 4, with 14 bases in between. CDR1 is LGHNA, CDR2 YSLEER, per germline. The length of the CDR3 is 14 residues. DNA for the CDR3: TGCGCCAGCAGCTTAGAGGGATTTAGCACTGAAGCTTTCTTT. Translation: CASSLEGFSTEAFF.

This clonotype came up a few times. The rearrangement links TRBV7-2 to TRBJ1-1; D possibly corresponds to TRBD1 (6 bases). Trimming stripped 5 bases from V and 5 bases from J, with 15 bases between. The CDR3 loop spans 14 amino acids. CDR1 and CDR2 (germline): SGHTA, FQGNSA. The CDR3 protein is CASSAERGYTEAFF. CDR3 coding DNA: TGTGCCAGCAGCGCCGAAAGGGGGTATACTGAAGCTTTCTTT.

J is TRBJ2-1 and V is TRBV12-3 or TRBV12-4; D is perhaps TRBD2 (5 bases). The V gene lost 0 bases and the J gene lost 0 bases, with 12 bases spanning the gap. This CDR3 region has 17 residues. Here the CDR3 DNA reads TGTGCCAGCAGTTTAGCGGCGTCGGGGAGCTCCTACAATGAGCAGTTCTTC. Translated: CASSLAASGSSYNEQFF.